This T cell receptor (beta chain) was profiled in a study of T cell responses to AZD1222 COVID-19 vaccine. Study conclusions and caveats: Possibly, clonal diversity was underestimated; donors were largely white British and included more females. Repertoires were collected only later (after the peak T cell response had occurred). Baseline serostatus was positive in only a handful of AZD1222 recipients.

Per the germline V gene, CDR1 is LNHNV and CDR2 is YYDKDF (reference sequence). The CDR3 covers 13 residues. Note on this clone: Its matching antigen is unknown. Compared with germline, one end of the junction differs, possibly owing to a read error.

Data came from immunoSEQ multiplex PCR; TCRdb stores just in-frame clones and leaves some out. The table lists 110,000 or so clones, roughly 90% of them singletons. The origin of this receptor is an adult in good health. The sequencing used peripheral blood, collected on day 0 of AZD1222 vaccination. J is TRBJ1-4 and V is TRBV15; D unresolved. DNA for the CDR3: TGTGCCACCAGCAGAGATACCGAGGGCCCCAGGAGTTTT. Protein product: CATSRDTEGPRSF. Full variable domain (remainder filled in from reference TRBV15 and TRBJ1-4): DAMVIQNPRYQVTQFGKPVTLSCSQTLNHNVMYWYQQKSSQAPKLLFHYYDKDFNNEADTPDNFQSRRPNTSFCFLDIRSPGLGDTAMYLCATSRDTEGPRSFGSGTQLSVL.